Presented here are 3 T cell receptor beta chains from one specimen sequenced in a study of beta chain features in type 1 diabetes. The investigators reverse transcribed all of the isolated RNA, so they sequenced expressed TCRB transcripts. Generated by immunoSEQ multiplex PCR, the TCRdb table keeps only in-frame clones and is missing some. There are 80,000 to 90,000 clones in the sample; around a third occur only once, and 0.45% to 0.55% lies in the top ten. The sample consisted of stem cell memory CD4+ T cells from blood. The receptors originated from a woman between 18 and 29 years old in good health.

V and J are TRBV5-1 and TRBJ2-2; 7 bases are shared with TRBD1. Germline V gene data show CDR1 as SGHRS and CDR2 as YFSETQ. V trimming: 4 bases; J trimming: 1 base; junction bases outside the gene matches: 4. The CDR3 sequence is 15 residues long. The CDR3 coding sequence is TGCGCCAGCAGCAAAGGACAGGAGAACACCGGGGAGCTGTTTTTT. This gives the protein CASSKGQENTGELFF.

This clone was picked up a small number of times. Written as DNA, the CDR3 is TGTGCCAGCAGTTCTACCGGGACAGGAGCCTACGAGCAGTACTTC. It is translated as CASSSTGTGAYEQYF. The V gene is TRBV28, the J gene TRBJ2-7; 8 nucleotides agree with TRBD1. The length of the CDR3 is 15 residues. The V and J ends lost 4 bases and 2 bases, in that order; junction bases with no gene match: 7. Per the germline V gene, CDR1 is MDHEN and CDR2 is SYDVKM.

The chain uses TRBV30 and TRBJ2-2; 12 nucleotides align to TRBD2. The germline CDR1 and CDR2 sequences are GTSNPN and SVGIG (reference sequence). The CDR3 runs to 18 residues. The J segment lost 1 base and the V segment lost 3 bases, leaving 9 bases of the junction unmatched. CDR3 nucleotides: TGTGCCTGGAGGGGAGATAGACTAGCGGGGGAGAACACCGGGGAGCTGTTTTTT. Translated, it gives CAWRGDRLAGENTGELFF. The whole variable domain, remainder taken from reference TRBV30 and TRBJ2-2, is SQTIHQWPATLVQPVGSPLSLECTVEGTSNPNLYWYRQAAGRGLQLLFYSVGIGQISSEVPQNLSASRPQDRQFILSSKKLLLSDSGFYLCAWRGDRLAGENTGELFFGEGSRLTVL.